This TCR beta chain was captured in a study of shared T cell receptors in the human thymus. This clone has only a few counts. The table came from immunoSEQ multiplex PCR; TCRdb's copy has only in-frame clones and leaves some out. The sample records 650,000 to 950,000 clones, roughly 85% being singletons. V dropped 4 bases and J dropped 0; count of bases not matched to a gene: 5. CDR3 length equals 17 residues. CDR1 and CDR2 (germline): SGHRS, YFSETQ. These data also formed part of another study, on human thymus T cells. That report adds: The thymus was resected at corrective cardiac surgery. Both thymic and peripheral blood repertoires showed apparently biased V and J usage. Unrelated individuals had highly overlapping thymic repertoires, as reported in related research.

The sequence derives from a girl in the first two years of life with a congenital heart defect. The V and J genes are TRBV5-1 and TRBJ2-1, with 12 bases fitting TRBD2. Sequenced input: thymocytes. Here the CDR3 reads CASSPSGGAGSYNEQFF. The CDR3 DNA reads as TGCGCCAGCAGCCCTAGCGGGGGGGCCGGCTCCTACAATGAGCAGTTCTTC.